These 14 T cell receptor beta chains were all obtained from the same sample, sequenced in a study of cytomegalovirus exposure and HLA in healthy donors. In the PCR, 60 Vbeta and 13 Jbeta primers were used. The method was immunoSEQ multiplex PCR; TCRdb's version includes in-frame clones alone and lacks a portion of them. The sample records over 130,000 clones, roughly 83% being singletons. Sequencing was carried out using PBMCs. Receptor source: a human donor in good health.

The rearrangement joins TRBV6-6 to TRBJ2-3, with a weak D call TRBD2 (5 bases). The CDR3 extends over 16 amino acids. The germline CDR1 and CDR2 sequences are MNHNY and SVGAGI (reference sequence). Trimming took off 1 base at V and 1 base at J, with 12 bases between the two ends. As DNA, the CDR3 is TGTGCCAGCAGTTACTACCGAGGACTTGGCACAGATACGCAGTATTTT. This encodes CASSYYRGLGTDTQYF.

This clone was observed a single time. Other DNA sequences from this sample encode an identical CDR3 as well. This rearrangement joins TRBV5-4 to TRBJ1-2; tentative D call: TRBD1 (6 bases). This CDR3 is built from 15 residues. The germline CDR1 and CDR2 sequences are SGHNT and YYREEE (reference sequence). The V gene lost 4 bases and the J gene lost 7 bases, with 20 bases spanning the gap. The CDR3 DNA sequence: TGTGCCAGCAGCCATCCGGGACAAGGGGGGGTTGGCTACACCTTC. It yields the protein CASSHPGQGGVGYTF.

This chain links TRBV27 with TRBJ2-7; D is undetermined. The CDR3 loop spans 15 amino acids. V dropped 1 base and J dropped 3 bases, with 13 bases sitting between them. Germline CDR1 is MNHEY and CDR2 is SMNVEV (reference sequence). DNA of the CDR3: TGTGCCAGCAGTTTATTGATGAGGCTCGGCTACGAGCAGTACTTC. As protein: CASSLLMRLGYEQYF.

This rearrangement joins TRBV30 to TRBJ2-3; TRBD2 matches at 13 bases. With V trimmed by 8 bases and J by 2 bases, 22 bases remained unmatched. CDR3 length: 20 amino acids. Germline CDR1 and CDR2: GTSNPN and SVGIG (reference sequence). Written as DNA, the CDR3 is TGTGCCATCTCCGGGACTAGCGGGACGATAGGTGAAGACCCCACAGATACGCAGTATTTT. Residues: CAISGTSGTIGEDPTDTQYF.

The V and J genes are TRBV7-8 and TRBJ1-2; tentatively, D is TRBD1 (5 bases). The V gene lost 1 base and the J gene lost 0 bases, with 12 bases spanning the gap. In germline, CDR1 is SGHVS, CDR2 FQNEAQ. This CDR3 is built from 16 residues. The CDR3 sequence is CASSLGSRQSNYGYTF. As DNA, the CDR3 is TGTGCCAGCAGCTTAGGAAGTCGACAGTCTAACTATGGCTACACCTTC.

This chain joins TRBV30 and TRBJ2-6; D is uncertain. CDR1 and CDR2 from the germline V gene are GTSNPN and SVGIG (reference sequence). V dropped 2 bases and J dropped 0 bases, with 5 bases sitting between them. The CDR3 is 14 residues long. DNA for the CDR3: TGTGCCTGGAGTTCACTCTCTGGGGCCAACGTCCTGACTTTC. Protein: CAWSSLSGANVLTF.

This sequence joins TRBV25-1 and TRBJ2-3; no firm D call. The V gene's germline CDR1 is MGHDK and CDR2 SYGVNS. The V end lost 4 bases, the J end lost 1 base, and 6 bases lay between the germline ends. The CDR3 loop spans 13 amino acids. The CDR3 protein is CASSVQGTDTQYF. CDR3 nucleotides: TGTGCCAGCAGTGTGCAGGGCACAGATACGCAGTATTTT. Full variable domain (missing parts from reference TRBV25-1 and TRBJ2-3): EADIYQTPRYLVIGTGKKITLECSQTMGHDKMYWYQQDPGMELHLIHYSYGVNSTEKGDLSSESTVSRIRTEHFPLTLESARPSHTSQYLCASSVQGTDTQYFGPGTRLTVL.

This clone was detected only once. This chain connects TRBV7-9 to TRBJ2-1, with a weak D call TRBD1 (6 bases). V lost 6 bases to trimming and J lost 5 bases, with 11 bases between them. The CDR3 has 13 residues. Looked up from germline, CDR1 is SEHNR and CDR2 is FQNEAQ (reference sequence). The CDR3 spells CASSRTEDNEQFF. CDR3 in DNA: TGTGCCAGCAGTCGGACAGAGGACAATGAGCAGTTCTTC.

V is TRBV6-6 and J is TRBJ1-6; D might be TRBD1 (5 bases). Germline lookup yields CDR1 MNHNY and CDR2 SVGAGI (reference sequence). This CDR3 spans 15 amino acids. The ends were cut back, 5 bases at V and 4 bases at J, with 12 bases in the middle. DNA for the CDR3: TGTGCCAGCAGTGCGACGACAGATTATAATTCACCCCTCCACTTT. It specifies CASSATTDYNSPLHF.

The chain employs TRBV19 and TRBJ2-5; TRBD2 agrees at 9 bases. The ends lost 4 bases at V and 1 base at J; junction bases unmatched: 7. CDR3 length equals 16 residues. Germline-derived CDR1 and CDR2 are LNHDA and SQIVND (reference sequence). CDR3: CASSTGIAGAQETQYF. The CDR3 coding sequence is TGTGCCAGTAGTACCGGAATAGCGGGGGCCCAAGAGACCCAGTACTTC.

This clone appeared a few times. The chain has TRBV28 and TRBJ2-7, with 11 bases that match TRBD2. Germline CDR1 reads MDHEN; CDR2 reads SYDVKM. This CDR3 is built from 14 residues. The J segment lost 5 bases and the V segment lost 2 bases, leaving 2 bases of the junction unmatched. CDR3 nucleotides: TGTGCCAGCAGTTTAAGACTAGCGGGACACGAGCAGTACTTC. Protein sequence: CASSLRLAGHEQYF. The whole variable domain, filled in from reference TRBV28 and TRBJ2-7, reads DVKVTQSSRYLVKRTGEKVFLECVQDMDHENMFWYRQDPGLGLRLIYFSYDVKMKEKGDIPEGYSVSREKKERFSLILESASTNQTSMYLCASSLRLAGHEQYFGPGTRLTVT.

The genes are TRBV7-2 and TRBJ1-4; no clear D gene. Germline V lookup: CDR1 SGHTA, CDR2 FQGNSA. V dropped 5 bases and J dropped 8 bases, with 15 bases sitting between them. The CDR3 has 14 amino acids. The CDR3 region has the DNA TGTGCCAGCAGCGACCGTGAGGCGGGGGAAAAACTGTTTTTT. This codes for CASSDREAGEKLFF.

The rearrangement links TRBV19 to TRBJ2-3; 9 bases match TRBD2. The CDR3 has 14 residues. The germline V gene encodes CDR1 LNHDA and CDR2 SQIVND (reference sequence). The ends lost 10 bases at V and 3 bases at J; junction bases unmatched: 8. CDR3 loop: CATGSGSSTDTQYF. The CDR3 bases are TGTGCCACCGGTAGCGGGAGTTCAACAGATACGCAGTATTTT. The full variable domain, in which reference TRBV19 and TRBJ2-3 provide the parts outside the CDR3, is DGGITQSPKYLFRKEGQNVTLSCEQNLNHDAMYWYRQDPGQGLRLIYYSQIVNDFQKGDIAEGYSVSREKKESFPLTVTSAQKNPTAFYLCATGSGSSTDTQYFGPGTRLTVL.

The CDR3 region has the DNA TGTGCCAGCAGCTTAGCGGGCAGGGGCCGTGGAAACACCATATATTTT. The encoded protein is CASSLAGRGRGNTIYF. The chain carries TRBV7-2 and TRBJ1-3, with D possibly TRBD1 on 6 matching bases. Germline CDR1 is SGHTA and CDR2 is FQGNSA. The V and J ends lost 0 bases and 3 bases respectively, with 12 bases between them. The CDR3 is 16 residues long.